The 10 T cell receptor beta chains given below trace back to one sample, sequenced in a study of blood T cell repertoires in COVID-19. Profiling relied on immunoSEQ multiplex PCR, and the TCRdb table lists in-frame clones only, not all of them. The sample has about 210,000 clones; around 92% are singletons. Sequenced: PBMCs or T cells enriched from blood (not recorded which). These receptors were collected from a woman between 18 and 30 years old who had recovered from COVID-19.

The V gene is TRBV24-1, the J gene TRBJ1-5, with a weak D call TRBD1 (6 bases). This CDR3 spans 14 amino acids. The V and J ends lost 3 bases and 5 bases respectively, with 10 bases between them. CDR1 and CDR2 from the germline V gene are KGHDR and SFDVKD. CDR3 region: CATSDSGGDQPQHF. In DNA form, the CDR3 reads TGTGCCACCAGTGATAGCGGGGGCGATCAGCCCCAGCATTTT.

The chain employs TRBV3-1 (or the pseudogene TRBV3-2) and TRBJ2-3; D possibly corresponds to TRBD1 (5 bases). Germline CDR1 is LGHDT and CDR2 is YNNKEL (reference sequence). Trimming removed 4 bases at V and 1 base at J, with 18 bases between. This CDR3 comprises 17 residues. The CDR3 DNA is TGTGCCAGCAGCCCCCTCCGACTGACAGAACGCACAGATACGCAGTATTTT. It encodes CASSPLRLTERTDTQYF.

The rearrangement uses TRBV6-1 and TRBJ1-5, with 8 bases aligning to TRBD1. Per the germline V gene, CDR1 is MNHNS and CDR2 is SASEGT. V dropped 2 bases and J dropped 5; count of bases not matched to a gene: 5. The CDR3 runs 15 residues. Here the CDR3 reads CASSEWVTGDQPQHF. In DNA form, the CDR3 reads TGTGCCAGCAGTGAATGGGTGACAGGGGATCAGCCCCAGCATTTT.

The rearrangement links TRBV19 to TRBJ2-7; possibly TRBD2 for D (5 bases). The CDR3 covers 15 residues. V lost 6 bases and J 0 bases, leaving 15 bases between the germline ends. The germline V gene has CDR1 LNHDA and CDR2 SQIVND (reference sequence). The CDR3 DNA reads as TGTGCCAGTAGCCCGAATAGGAGGAGCTCCTACGAGCAGTACTTC. Translated, it gives CASSPNRRSSYEQYF.

The DNA of the CDR3 is TGTGCCAGCAGTGACCCAAATCAGCCCCAGCATTTT. Its protein product is CASSDPNQPQHF. The chain has TRBV2 and TRBJ1-5; no definite D call. CDR3 length: 12 amino acids. Deletions cut 3 bases from V and 4 bases from J, with 4 bases between. Germline-derived CDR1 and CDR2 are SNHLY and FYNNEI.

The rearrangement joins TRBV18 to TRBJ2-1, with 8 bases lining up with TRBD2. CDR1 is KGHSH and CDR2 is LQKENI in the germline V gene. The CDR3 loop spans 15 amino acids. With V trimmed by 0 bases and J by 6 bases, 4 bases remained unmatched. CDR3 region: CASSPPTAGGNEQFF. In DNA, the CDR3 is TGTGCCAGCTCACCACCGACCGCGGGGGGCAATGAGCAGTTCTTC. Full variable domain (missing parts from reference TRBV18 and TRBJ2-1): NAGVMQNPRHLVRRRGQEARLRCSPMKGHSHVYWYRQLPEEGLKFMVYLQKENIIDESGMPKERFSAEFPKEGPSILRIQQVVRGDSAAYFCASSPPTAGGNEQFFGPGTRLTVL.

V usage is TRBV2 and J usage is TRBJ1-2, with 7 bases matching TRBD1. V lost 6 bases, J lost 1 base, and 5 bases stayed unmatched. CDR3 length equals 14 residues. Germline CDR1 and CDR2: SNHLY and FYNNEI. The DNA of the CDR3 is TGTGCCAGCAGACTCTCAGGGGGTAACTATGGCTACACCTTC. As protein: CASRLSGGNYGYTF. Full variable domain (missing parts from reference TRBV2 and TRBJ1-2): EPEVTQTPSHQVTQMGQEVILRCVPISNHLYFYWYRQILGQKVEFLVSFYNNEISEKSEIFDDQFSVERPDGSNFTLKIRSTKLEDSAMYFCASRLSGGNYGYTFGSGTRLTVV.

The table lists this clone with a count of one. The rearrangement links TRBV27 to TRBJ2-1; weak D call: TRBD1 (6 bases). The CDR3 loop spans 15 amino acids. Germline-derived CDR1 and CDR2 are MNHEY and SMNVEV (reference sequence). V lost 9 bases to trimming and J lost 5 bases, with 20 bases between them. The CDR3 here is CASQHYRDRHNEQFF. The CDR3 DNA follows: TGTGCCAGTCAACACTACAGGGATCGCCACAATGAGCAGTTCTTC.

The chain couples TRBV7-9 to TRBJ2-1; D perhaps matches TRBD2 (6 bases). CDR3 length: 17 amino acids. Germline V gene sequence: CDR1 SEHNR, CDR2 FQNEAQ (reference sequence). V lost 5 bases and J lost 0, with 17 bases in between. Here the CDR3 DNA reads TGTGCCAGCAGCAATCCCTCGGGGAGGAGCTCCTACAATGAGCAGTTCTTC. Translated: CASSNPSGRSSYNEQFF.

The chain recombines TRBV7-2 with TRBJ1-1; the D is unclear. Per germline, CDR1 SGHTA and CDR2 FQGNSA. CDR3 length: 14 amino acids. Deletions cut 3 bases from V and 3 bases from J, with 11 bases between. The CDR3 here is CASSLAVMHTEAFF. The DNA of the CDR3 is TGTGCCAGCAGCTTGGCCGTTATGCACACTGAAGCTTTCTTT.